These 5 T cell receptor beta chains were all obtained from the same sample, sequenced in a study of T cell repertoires in cytomegalovirus infection. TCRdb reprocessed the reads via MiXCR and lists one record per CDR3 protein. The sample contains 400,000 to 550,000 distinct CDR3 sequences, around 11% of which appear only once. The sample comprised PBMCs. The receptors shown here come from a human donor in good health (CMV status not recorded). Some clones in this sample may be carry-over from other donors' samples.

As to this clonotype: At one of its ends the junction is not consistent with the germline gene, which may arise from a read error. The chain links TRBV27 to TRBJ2-7; D is perhaps TRBD1 (5 bases). In germline, CDR1 is MNHEY, CDR2 SMNVEV (reference sequence). The CDR3 spans 15 residues. The CDR3 DNA reads TGTGCCAGCAGTCAAACTCCAGGGTTCTCCCACGAGCAGTACTTC. It is translated as CASSQTPGFSHEQYF.

This clonotype showed up just a few times. The gene calls are TRBV29-1 and TRBJ2-3; D tentatively reads TRBD1 or TRBD2 (5 bases each). The CDR3 totals 15 residues. The germline V gene encodes CDR1 SQVTM and CDR2 ANQGSEA. V was shortened by 0 bases and J by 2 bases, with 12 bases between the two germline ends. CDR3 in DNA: TGCAGCGTTGAAGACCCGGGGACGGACACAGATACGCAGTATTTT. Its translation is CSVEDPGTDTDTQYF.

This clonotype was seen a few times. The rearrangement links TRBV29-1 to TRBJ2-5; 7 nucleotides match TRBD1. CDR3 size: 15 residues. Germline trimming cut 2 bases from V and 0 bases from J; bases unmatched to any gene: 6. Germline V gene lookup returns CDR1 SQVTM and CDR2 ANQGSEA. CDR3 DNA sequence: TGCAGCGTTGAACGGGACAGCATCAACCAAGAGACCCAGTACTTC. Its translation is CSVERDSINQETQYF.

This clonotype was recorded many times. This chain uses TRBV7-9 with TRBJ2-7; 8 nucleotides align to TRBD2. Looked up from germline, CDR1 is SEHNR and CDR2 is FQNEAQ (reference sequence). V lost 2 bases, J lost 0 bases, and 9 bases stayed unmatched. The CDR3 totals 17 residues. CDR3 protein: CASSLRVSGKSSYEQYF. CDR3 nucleotides: TGTGCCAGCAGCTTAAGGGTTAGCGGGAAAAGCTCCTACGAGCAGTACTTC.

The table lists this clonotype with many counts. The chain is built from TRBV20-1 and TRBJ2-5; 7 positions agree with TRBD2. The CDR3 sequence is 14 residues long. V lost 4 bases, J lost 5 bases, and 10 bases stayed unmatched. Germline V CDR1 and CDR2: DFQATT, SNEGSKA (reference sequence). In DNA, the CDR3 is TGCAGTGCTACACAATGGATGGGGGGGGAGACCCAGTACTTC. Translating it yields CSATQWMGGETQYF.